What follows are 25 T cell receptor beta chains derived from one specimen sequenced in a study of blood T cells in healthy people across ages. PCR was performed a second time for about 7 to 11 cycles using a sample-barcoded 5' primer and a J-beta primer mix. TCRdb passed the 5' RACE reads through MiXCR, listing each CDR3 protein once. The sample carries about 780,000 distinct CDR3 sequences, about 46% recorded once. Specimen: blood. These receptors originate from a man aged 80 or over in good health.

This clonotype was recorded many times. The gene calls are TRBV20-1 and TRBJ2-5; no definite D call. Germline V gene data show CDR1 as DFQATT and CDR2 as SNEGSKA (reference sequence). Trimming removed 3 bases from V and 4 bases from J, with 9 bases in between. This CDR3 is 12 amino acids long. CDR3 region: CSASFGRETQYF. The DNA for the CDR3 is TGCAGTGCTAGTTTCGGGCGAGAGACCCAGTACTTC.

The V and J genes are TRBV4-3 and TRBJ2-1, with D perhaps matching TRBD2 (5 bases). There are 15 residues in the CDR3. Germline CDR1 LGHNA, CDR2 YSLEER. V lost 0 bases, J lost 1 base, and 7 bases lay in between. This chain's CDR3 is CASSQERDSYNEQFF. The CDR3 nucleotides read TGCGCCAGCAGCCAAGAACGGGATTCCTACAATGAGCAGTTCTTC.

This sequence joins TRBV11-2 and TRBJ2-7, with 13 bases matching TRBD2. This CDR3 spans 18 amino acids. V lost 5 bases and J lost 0; bases outside the gene matches: 10. CDR1 SGHAT and CDR2 FQNNGV come from the germline V gene. CDR3 DNA: TGTGCCAGCAGCCGCGGACTAGCGGGAGTCCCGAGCTCCTACGAGCAGTACTTC. As protein: CASSRGLAGVPSSYEQYF.

The chain is built from TRBV4-3 and TRBJ2-5, with 9 bases lining up with TRBD1. This CDR3 spans 16 amino acids. CDR1 LGHNA and CDR2 YSLEER come from the germline V gene. Trimming at V came to 3 bases and at J to 1 base, leaving 6 bases not matched to a gene. The CDR3 sequence is CASSQALDRGQETQYF. The CDR3 bases are TGCGCCAGCAGCCAGGCTTTGGACAGGGGCCAAGAGACCCAGTACTTC.

The CDR3 bases are TGTGCCAGCAGCTTAGACGAAGCCGGCCGTACGCAGTATTTT. This sequence encodes CASSLDEAGRTQYF. This chain joins TRBV7-2 and TRBJ2-3; D ambiguous. The germline V gene encodes CDR1 SGHTA and CDR2 FQGNSA. V was shortened by 1 base and J by 8 bases, with 13 bases between the two germline ends. This CDR3 has 14 residues.

The chain recombines TRBV20-1 with TRBJ2-7, with D uncertain. Trimming took 6 bases from V and 4 from J, leaving 16 bases between them. The CDR3 has 13 residues. Per germline, CDR1 DFQATT and CDR2 SNEGSKA (reference sequence). CDR3 loop: CSAFEHSRYEQYF. The CDR3 DNA sequence: TGCAGTGCGTTTGAGCATTCTCGGTACGAGCAGTACTTC.

This clonotype came up a few times. The rearrangement links TRBV10-3 to TRBJ2-1; D is unclear. CDR1 and CDR2 from the germline V gene are ENHRY and SYGVKD. Trimming left V 8 bases short and J 9 bases short, with 17 bases between. The CDR3 has 13 amino acids. The CDR3 loop reads CAIRPELAFEQFF. The CDR3, as DNA: TGTGCCATCCGACCGGAGTTGGCCTTTGAGCAGTTCTTC.

This clonotype occurred many times. The J gene is TRBJ1-4, the V gene TRBV28; D is perhaps TRBD1 (5 bases). The germline V gene has CDR1 MDHEN and CDR2 SYDVKM. The CDR3 is made up of 13 amino acids. Trimming removed 2 bases from V and 8 bases from J, with 9 bases in between. As DNA, the CDR3 is TGTGCCAGCAGTTTAAACGGGGGAGAAAAACTGTTTTTT. Translating it yields CASSLNGGEKLFF.

This clonotype was seen once. The chain carries TRBV4-3 and TRBJ2-7; D possibly corresponds to TRBD1 (6 bases). Germline V gene data show CDR1 as LGHNA and CDR2 as YSLEER. The CDR3 length is 14 residues. Trimming pared 4 bases from V and 5 bases from J, leaving 15 bases between. The CDR3 is CASSPQGLRDEQYF. The CDR3 DNA follows: TGCGCCAGCAGCCCTCAGGGGCTGCGCGACGAGCAGTACTTC.

This chain uses TRBV20-1 with TRBJ2-1; maybe TRBD2 (5 bases). This CDR3 region has 14 residues. The germline gives CDR1 DFQATT, CDR2 SNEGSKA (reference sequence). The V gene lost 5 bases and the J gene lost 3 bases, with 14 bases spanning the gap. CDR3 sequence: CSASSLALYNEQFF. As DNA, the CDR3 is TGCAGTGCTTCCTCCCTAGCTCTCTACAATGAGCAGTTCTTC.

The rearrangement links TRBV6-1 to TRBJ2-1; TRBD2 matches 9 bases. The germline gives CDR1 MNHNS, CDR2 SASEGT. There are 15 residues in the CDR3. After removal of 3 bases from V and 8 bases from J, the junction contained 8 bases not matched to a gene. The CDR3 DNA follows: TGTGCCAGCAGTGAGCGGCGGGGGGGCCTCGATGAGCAGTTCTTC. Its translation: CASSERRGGLDEQFF.

The genes are TRBV6-1 and TRBJ2-5, with D possibly being TRBD1 (7 bases). TRBJ2-7 explains the end of the DNA better; the J call may be wrong. Per the germline V gene, CDR1 is MNHNS and CDR2 is SASEGT. The CDR3 loop spans 12 amino acids. CDR3 bases: TGTGCCACCAGGGGGGTCTCGGACGAGCAGTACTTC. Its protein is CATRGVSDEQYF.

V usage is TRBV20-1 and J usage is TRBJ2-1, with 9 bases lining up with TRBD2. The V and J ends lost 1 base and 9 bases, in that order; junction bases with no gene match: 10. This CDR3 region has 15 residues. Looked up from germline, CDR1 is DFQATT and CDR2 is SNEGSKA (reference sequence). The CDR3 is CSARAIAGVRFEQFF. CDR3 nucleotide sequence: TGCAGTGCTAGAGCGATAGCGGGAGTTCGATTTGAGCAGTTCTTC.

The V and J genes are TRBV25-1 and TRBJ2-6, with D hard to call. Germline loops: CDR1 MGHDK, CDR2 SYGVNS. The CDR3 has 17 amino acids. V lost 3 bases, J lost 1 base, and 13 bases lay in between. The CDR3 is CASSDARVLSGANVLTF. In DNA, the CDR3 is TGTGCCAGCAGTGACGCCAGAGTGTTGTCTGGGGCCAACGTCCTGACTTTC.

This clonotype showed up just a few times. The chain employs TRBV12-3 or TRBV12-4 and TRBJ2-1; TRBD2 is a possible D gene (6 bases). V gave up 7 bases and J gave up 0 bases, with 13 bases separating them. This CDR3 has 15 amino acids. In nucleotides, the CDR3 is TGTGCCAGCACCTTCGGGGACTCCTCCTACAATGAGCAGTTCTTC. It encodes CASTFGDSSYNEQFF.

A few counts support this clonotype. The V call is TRBV7-9, the J call TRBJ2-1, with 8 bases fitting TRBD2. CDR3 length equals 14 residues. Germline V gene sequence: CDR1 SEHNR, CDR2 FQNEAQ (reference sequence). The junction had 10 bases not matched to a gene; V was cut back by 4 bases and J by 11 bases. CDR3 residues: CASSWTSGLEKQFF. The CDR3 DNA sequence: TGTGCCAGCAGCTGGACTTCGGGACTAGAAAAGCAGTTCTTC.

Comment on this clonotype: A much larger clone sits a single nucleotide away, making a read error possible. This chain uses TRBV7-2 with TRBJ2-1; D is unclear. Looked up from germline, CDR1 is SGHTA and CDR2 is FQGNSA. The CDR3 sequence is 15 residues long. The V end was cut by 1 base, the J end by 13 bases, with 20 bases between. The CDR3, as DNA: TGTGCCAGCAGCTTAGTACATTTCGCCCAAGAGACCCAGTTCTTC. Its translation is CASSLVHFAQETQFF.

The chain uses TRBV9 and TRBJ2-5, with no clear D. Germline CDR1 is SGDLS and CDR2 is YYNGEE. The V end was cut by 3 bases, the J end by 5 bases, with 11 bases between. CDR3 length: 13 residues. This chain's CDR3 is CASSGILQETQYF. In nucleotides, the CDR3 is TGTGCCAGCAGCGGTATTCTGCAGGAGACCCAGTACTTC.

A remark on this clonotype: The junction does not match germline at one end; this may be a read error. The J gene is TRBJ2-2, the V gene TRBV6-6; no clear D. There are 14 residues in the CDR3. In germline, CDR1 is MNHNY, CDR2 SVGAGI (reference sequence). CDR3 protein: CTSSYALNTGELFF. The CDR3 DNA sequence: TGTACCAGCAGCTACGCTCTGAACACCGGGGAGCTGTTTTTT.

This clonotype was recorded many times. This sequence joins TRBV10-3 and TRBJ2-7, with 7 bases lining up with TRBD1. With 5 bases clipped from V and 0 bases from J, the junction kept 4 bases outside the gene matches. The CDR3 runs 14 residues. Germline V gene sequence: CDR1 ENHRY, CDR2 SYGVKD. The CDR3 region has the DNA TGTGCCATCAGTCCGGGACAGAGCTCCTACGAGCAGTACTTC. It codes for CAISPGQSSYEQYF.

This clonotype came up a few times. CDR3 DNA: TGTGCCAGCAGTCCCTATGAACCGAATCGCGGGTACGAGCAGTACTTC. As protein: CASSPYEPNRGYEQYF. The genes are TRBV28 and TRBJ2-7, with D possibly TRBD2 on 5 matching bases. The CDR3 sequence is 16 residues long. In germline, CDR1 is MDHEN, CDR2 SYDVKM. Trimming removed 5 bases from V and 4 bases from J, with 21 bases in between.

The V and J genes are TRBV5-6 and TRBJ1-2; TRBD1 is a possible D gene (6 bases). Per the germline V gene, CDR1 is SGHDT and CDR2 is YYEEEE. The CDR3 is 15 residues long. The ends were cut back, 0 bases at V and 8 bases at J, with 17 bases in the middle. The CDR3 loop reads CASSLGRGQGIGYTF. As DNA, the CDR3 is TGTGCCAGCAGCTTGGGCCGTGGGCAGGGGATCGGCTACACCTTC.

This clonotype was seen many times. This sequence joins TRBV25-1 and TRBJ1-5, with D tentatively TRBD1 (6 bases). The CDR3 covers 13 residues. Germline V lookup: CDR1 MGHDK, CDR2 SYGVNS. With 6 bases removed from V and 4 bases from J, the gap between germline ends came to 10 bases. The CDR3 loop reads CASSPGQNQPQHF. CDR3 sequence (DNA): TGTGCCAGCAGCCCGGGACAAAATCAGCCCCAGCATTTT.

The rearrangement uses TRBV5-1 and TRBJ2-1; D tentatively reads TRBD1 or TRBD2 (5 bases each). V was clipped by 3 bases and J by 4 bases, with 17 bases between them. The CDR3 is 16 amino acids. Germline V CDR1 and CDR2: SGHRS, YFSETQ. The CDR3, as DNA: TGCGCCAGCAGCTCAGGGACGCCCGGTCGTTACAATGAGCAGTTCTTC. Its translation: CASSSGTPGRYNEQFF.

The J gene is TRBJ2-5, the V gene TRBV4-2, with TRBD1 matching over 8 bases. Losses at the gene ends were 2 bases for V and 1 base for J; bases not matched to a gene: 3. The CDR3 is 15 residues long. Germline assignment: CDR1 LGHNA and CDR2 YNFKEQ. The CDR3: CASSQTGTGQETQYF. In DNA form, the CDR3 reads TGTGCCAGCAGCCAAACCGGGACAGGCCAAGAGACCCAGTACTTC.